A single T cell receptor beta chain is shown here with its context. Its cognate antigen is unknown. The data stem from a study of CD8 T cell repertoires and HIV-1 epitope variants. The CDR3 extends over 13 amino acids. Trimming cost V 6 bases and J 14 bases; bases outside gene matches: 14. Germline V gene lookup returns CDR1 SQVTM and CDR2 ANQGSEA. The repertoire was sequenced with immunoSEQ multiplex PCR; TCRdb's copy has only in-frame clones and lacks some. The table includes roughly 5,700 clones, about three fifths detected once. Sequenced: cultured CD8+ T cells derived from PBMCs. V gene TRBV29-1 combines with J gene TRBJ2-1, with 9 bases fitting TRBD1. This TCR was recovered from a male donor with HIV. In DNA, the CDR3 is TGCAGCGTGATAGGACAGGGGCTTTGGGAAAAGTTCTTC. Encoded protein: CSVIGQGLWEKFF.